This T cell receptor beta chain emerged from a study of tumor-infiltrating lymphocytes in glioblastoma multiforme. Findings of the study overall: Only one glioblastoma patient had TCR and mutation analysis. No surface-marker sorting into functional T cell subtypes was done.

V lost 0 bases, J lost 8 bases, and 23 bases lay in between. CDR1 and CDR2 (germline): SGHNT, YYREEE (reference sequence). There are 17 residues in the CDR3. By share of the sample, this clonotype is medium-sized (0.01 to 0.1%). Its antigen is undetermined. TCR beta libraries were built from RNA through three nested multiplex PCR rounds using modified ARM-PCR. TCRB cDNA was made from 0.5 ug total RNA. No unique molecular identifiers were described for these TCRB libraries. MiXCR was run by TCRdb on the multiplex PCR reads, yielding one entry per CDR3 protein. Among over 10,000 distinct CDR3 sequences, roughly 68% were seen once, and the ten largest hold approximately 30%.

The rearrangement joins TRBV5-4 to TRBJ1-2; D possibly corresponds to TRBD1 (5 bases). The sequenced material came from brain tumor tissue. This TCR was sampled from a male donor with glioblastoma. The CDR3 sequence is CASSLDSGRALTMGYTF. In DNA, the CDR3 is TGTGCCAGCAGCTTGGATTCAGGGAGAGCCCTAACTATGGGCTACACCTTC.